The 18 T cell receptor beta chains below all came from one sample that was sequenced in a study of response to subunit inactivated influenza vaccine. TCRdb processed the RT-PCR reads anew with MiXCR; each CDR3 protein has one entry. The repertoire includes some 800,000 distinct CDR3 sequences, about 20% of them detected once, and 10% sits in the top ten. The source was PBMCs from blood, collected about 5 days after vaccination. These TCRs come from a middle-aged man who received an inactivated influenza vaccine.

The rearrangement links TRBV18 to TRBJ2-5; D might be TRBD1 or TRBD2, each matching 5 bases. Germline-derived CDR1 and CDR2 are KGHSH and LQKENI. Deletions cut 1 base from V and 5 bases from J, with 11 bases between. The CDR3 runs to 14 residues. DNA for the CDR3: TGTGCCAGCTCACCACGCAAGGGACCGGAGACCCAGTACTTC. It encodes CASSPRKGPETQYF.

The genes are TRBV4-3 and TRBJ2-5; no definite D call. Germline lookup yields CDR1 LGHNA and CDR2 YSLEER. Trimming stripped 0 bases from V and 5 bases from J, with 13 bases between. The CDR3 extends over 15 amino acids. Here the CDR3 DNA reads TGCGCCAGCAGCCAAGATCTGTTGCGCCCGGAGACCCAGTACTTC. The encoded protein is CASSQDLLRPETQYF.

The V and J genes are TRBV12-3 or TRBV12-4 and TRBJ1-2; the D is unclear. This CDR3 spans 12 amino acids. Trimming took off 6 bases at V and 5 bases at J, with 10 bases between the two ends. Here the CDR3 reads CASSSGWYGYTF. The DNA of the CDR3 is TGTGCCAGCAGCTCCGGTTGGTATGGCTACACCTTC.

This clonotype has just a few counts. This rearrangement joins TRBV29-1 to TRBJ2-2; 9 bases map to TRBD1. CDR1 is SQVTM and CDR2 is ANQGSEA in the germline V gene. Unmatched junction bases numbered 7, after V lost 7 bases and J lost 1 base. The CDR3 is 15 amino acids. CDR3 nucleotide sequence: TGCAGCGCAGGACAGGGGTTTGAGAACACCGGGGAGCTGTTTTTT. It translates to CSAGQGFENTGELFF.

Only one count was recorded for this clonotype. The chain employs TRBV12-3 or TRBV12-4 and TRBJ2-3; D uncertain. Trimming took 5 bases from V and 4 from J, leaving 16 bases between them. This CDR3 has 15 amino acids. The CDR3: CASSDQGIWADTQYF. As DNA, the CDR3 is TGTGCCAGCAGTGACCAAGGAATTTGGGCAGATACGCAGTATTTT.

This clonotype was counted a single time. This sequence joins TRBV4-1 and TRBJ2-4; D is tentatively TRBD1 or TRBD2 (5 bases each). The CDR3 is made up of 15 amino acids. CDR1 is MGHRA, CDR2 YSYEKL, per germline. Between the trimmed V and J ends, which lost 3 bases and 0 bases, there was a span of 9 bases. DNA of the CDR3: TGCGCCAGCAGCCAGGGACCTATAGCCAAAAACATTCAGTACTTC. Its translation: CASSQGPIAKNIQYF.

This clonotype was seen a few times. V gene TRBV6-4 combines with J gene TRBJ2-1, with no clear D. The CDR3 sequence is 12 residues long. The germline gives CDR1 MRHNA, CDR2 SNTAGT. The V and J ends lost 2 bases and 10 bases respectively, with 9 bases between them. CDR3 region: CASSDGVGEQFF. In DNA form, the CDR3 reads TGTGCCAGCAGTGACGGAGTCGGCGAGCAGTTCTTC.

This clonotype turned up a few times. This sequence joins TRBV12-3 or TRBV12-4 and TRBJ1-1; no clear D. The CDR3 contains 14 residues. Trimming cost V 5 bases and J 3 bases, with 13 bases left between them. CDR3 sequence reads: CASSARGGDTEAFF. CDR3 sequence (DNA): TGTGCCAGCAGTGCGCGGGGTGGGGACACTGAAGCTTTCTTT.

This clonotype was seen a few times. V gene TRBV29-1 combines with J gene TRBJ2-1; tentatively, D is TRBD1 (6 bases). The germline gives CDR1 SQVTM, CDR2 ANQGSEA. This CDR3 region has 16 residues. V lost 3 bases and J lost 8, with 23 bases in between. The CDR3 DNA reads TGCAGCGTTGAGCTGCTGGGGGCCTCTTCCATCGATGAGCAGTTCTTC. This translates into CSVELLGASSIDEQFF.

A few counts support this clonotype. The chain has TRBV20-1 and TRBJ2-3; 13 bases agree with TRBD2. V trimming: 5 bases; J trimming: 5 bases; junction bases outside the gene matches: 7. The CDR3 runs to 15 residues. Germline CDR1 reads DFQATT; CDR2 reads SNEGSKA (reference sequence). CDR3 nucleotide sequence: TGCAGTGCTTATACTAGCGGGGGGGCCAGAGATACGCAGTATTTT. Translation: CSAYTSGGARDTQYF.

The V call is TRBV6-5, the J call TRBJ2-7, with 13 bases that match TRBD2. The CDR3 spans 16 residues. Per the germline V gene, CDR1 is MNHEY and CDR2 is SVGAGI. Trimming cost V 2 bases and J 4 bases; bases outside gene matches: 5. The CDR3 sequence is CASSYTGLAGVYEQYF. In DNA form, the CDR3 reads TGTGCCAGCAGTTACACCGGACTAGCGGGAGTTTACGAGCAGTACTTC.

V usage is TRBV28 and J usage is TRBJ2-1; 7 nucleotides match TRBD2. The CDR3 extends over 14 amino acids. Germline V CDR1 and CDR2: MDHEN, SYDVKM. J was trimmed by 3 bases and V by 5 bases; bases with no gene match: 4. The CDR3 spells CASSKLASYNEQFF. In DNA form, the CDR3 reads TGTGCCAGCAGTAAACTAGCGAGCTACAATGAGCAGTTCTTC.

V gene TRBV30 combines with J gene TRBJ2-1; 9 bases map to TRBD2. The CDR3 has 13 residues. Germline V gene data show CDR1 as GTSNPN and CDR2 as SVGIG (reference sequence). The ends lost 0 bases at V and 9 bases at J; junction bases unmatched: 3. CDR3 region: CAWSVRAGGEQFF. The CDR3 DNA follows: TGTGCCTGGAGTGTAAGAGCGGGAGGTGAGCAGTTCTTC.

The chain uses TRBV12-3 or TRBV12-4 and TRBJ1-5; TRBD1 matches at 10 bases. The CDR3 is made up of 16 amino acids. The V gene end was trimmed by 9 bases and the J gene end by 4 bases; junction bases not matched to a gene: 12. CDR3 amino acids: CASSETGGRGNQPQHF. The CDR3 nucleotides are TGTGCCAGTAGTGAGACAGGGGGCAGAGGGAATCAGCCCCAGCATTTT.

The sample holds a few counts of this clonotype. The rearrangement uses TRBV24-1 and TRBJ2-6; 10 positions agree with TRBD2. The germline V gene encodes CDR1 KGHDR and CDR2 SFDVKD. J was trimmed by 2 bases and V by 9 bases; bases with no gene match: 12. The CDR3 has 18 amino acids. The CDR3 protein is CATGSDVLAGAGANVLTF. In DNA, the CDR3 is TGTGCCACCGGGTCCGATGTCCTAGCGGGAGCTGGGGCCAACGTCCTGACTTTC.

This clonotype was seen at least ten times. The chain's CDR3 is CASSPRGGEAFF. CDR3 coding DNA: TGCGCCAGCAGCCCCAGGGGTGGTGAAGCTTTCTTT. The chain has TRBV5-1 and TRBJ1-1, with a weak D call TRBD1 (6 bases). Germline lookup yields CDR1 SGHRS and CDR2 YFSETQ. This CDR3 has 12 amino acids. Trimming stripped 4 bases from V and 7 bases from J, with 11 bases between.

The genes are TRBV3-1 and TRBJ2-5; maybe TRBD2 (5 bases). This CDR3 has 17 amino acids. V dropped 4 bases and J dropped 5 bases, with 23 bases sitting between them. Per germline, CDR1 LGHDT and CDR2 YNNKEL (reference sequence). The CDR3 bases are TGTGCCAGCAGCCCTTCGACGGGGAAAGTTCGCCGGGAGACCCAGTACTTC. It specifies CASSPSTGKVRRETQYF.

This clonotype has just one count. The chain couples TRBV4-3 to TRBJ2-7; TRBD1 might be the D (7 bases). CDR1 is LGHNA, CDR2 YSLEER, per germline. The V gene lost 1 base and the J gene lost 2 bases, with 15 bases spanning the gap. The CDR3 runs 16 residues. The CDR3 here is CASSQARTGLTYEQYF. CDR3 sequence (DNA): TGCGCCAGCAGCCAAGCTCGGACAGGACTAACCTACGAGCAGTACTTC.